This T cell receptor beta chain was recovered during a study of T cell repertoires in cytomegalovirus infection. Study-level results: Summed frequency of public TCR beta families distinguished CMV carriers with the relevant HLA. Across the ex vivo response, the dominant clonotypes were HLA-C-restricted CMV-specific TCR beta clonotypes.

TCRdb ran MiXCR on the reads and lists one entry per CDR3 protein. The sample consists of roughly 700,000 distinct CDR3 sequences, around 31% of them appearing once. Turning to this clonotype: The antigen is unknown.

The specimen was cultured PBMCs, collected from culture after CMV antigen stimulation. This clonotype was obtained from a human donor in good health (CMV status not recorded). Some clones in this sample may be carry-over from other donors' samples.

The CDR3 loop is CASRPQGGEQFF. For the CDR3, the DNA is TGTGCCAGCAGGCCACAGGGGGGCGAGCAGTTCTTC. The gene calls are TRBV6-1 and TRBJ2-1, with 8 bases identical to TRBD1. CDR1 and CDR2 (germline): MNHNS, SASEGT. This CDR3 spans 12 amino acids. V lost 6 bases to trimming and J lost 10 bases; unmatched junction nucleotides: 5.